The next 9 T cell receptor beta chains were all read from a single sample in a study of T cells in Graves' hyperthyroidism and ophthalmopathy. The CDR3 regions of TCR beta were amplified from RNA transcripts. In the first-round RT-PCR of the TCR CDR3, the HTBI primer set was used. TCRdb fed the multiplex PCR reads into MiXCR, producing one record per CDR3 protein. The table shows 350,000 to 400,000 distinct CDR3 sequences, with 15% occurring only once. Sequenced: blood. These receptor sequences come from a young woman with Graves' hyperthyroidism.

About this clonotype: Possible read error: a much larger clone is one base away. The chain uses TRBV11-2 and TRBJ2-1; D call uncertain. The DNA end lines up better with TRBJ2-7; the J call may be wrong. Looked up from germline, CDR1 is SGHAT and CDR2 is FQNNGV. CDR3 length: 17 residues. CDR3 nucleotide sequence: TGTGCCAGCAGCTTTAAGATTACGGCGCGAGGTTACAATGAGCAGTACTTC. Translated: CASSFKITARGYNEQYF.

This clonotype came up a few times. The V gene is TRBV19, the J gene TRBJ2-2; perhaps TRBD1 as D (5 bases). Trimming took 3 bases from V and 1 from J, leaving 9 bases between them. Germline V gene sequence: CDR1 LNHDA, CDR2 SQIVND (reference sequence). This CDR3 has 15 residues. CDR3: CASSIKQGNTGELFF. CDR3 DNA: TGTGCCAGTAGTATCAAGCAGGGGAACACCGGGGAGCTGTTTTTT.

In this sample, this clonotype turned up many times. The CDR3 DNA follows: TGTGCCAGCAGCTCCCCCCGGGACAGGGCGCTAAACACCGGGGAGCTGTTTTTT. This translates into CASSSPRDRALNTGELFF. This chain uses TRBV11-2 with TRBJ2-2, with TRBD1 matching over 9 bases. V shed 4 bases and J 2 bases; nucleotides not matched to a gene: 11. The germline CDR1 and CDR2 sequences are SGHAT and FQNNGV. This CDR3 region has 18 residues.

This CDR3 reads CASSIVGGQAQFF. The CDR3 nucleotides are TGTGCCAGTAGTATAGTGGGGGGGCAGGCGCAGTTCTTC. The chain recombines TRBV19 with TRBJ2-1; D perhaps matches TRBD2 (7 bases). V lost 1 base and J 12 bases, leaving 13 bases between the germline ends. The CDR3 totals 13 residues. Germline loops: CDR1 LNHDA, CDR2 SQIVND (reference sequence).

This clonotype was counted ten times or more. V and J are TRBV10-3 and TRBJ2-5, with 9 bases aligning to TRBD2. The CDR3 length is 12 residues. CDR1 is ENHRY and CDR2 is SYGVKD in the germline V gene. V lost 5 bases, J lost 5 bases, and 0 bases stayed unmatched. The CDR3 reads CAISSGRETQYF. The CDR3 DNA sequence: TGTGCCATCAGTAGCGGGAGGGAGACCCAGTACTTC.

The rearrangement uses TRBV19 and TRBJ2-1, with 7 positions matching TRBD2. The CDR3 is made up of 17 amino acids. V was pared by 8 bases and J by 0 bases, with 13 bases of the junction left unmatched. Germline assignment: CDR1 LNHDA and CDR2 SQIVND (reference sequence). The DNA for the CDR3 is TGTGCCAGTCAGAAGAGCGGGACGGGGAACTCCTACAATGAGCAGTTCTTC. This codes for CASQKSGTGNSYNEQFF.

This clonotype was picked up many times. This sequence joins TRBV3-1 and TRBJ2-2; possible D gene TRBD1, 5 bases. V gave up 0 bases and J gave up 7 bases, with 12 bases separating them. This CDR3 has 15 residues. Germline values: CDR1 LGHDT, CDR2 YNNKEL (reference sequence). CDR3 amino acids: CASSQDPRVDGELFF. Written as DNA, the CDR3 is TGTGCCAGCAGCCAAGACCCCAGGGTGGACGGGGAGCTGTTTTTT.

In this sample, this clonotype turned up a few times. This chain connects TRBV20-1 to TRBJ2-1, with D hard to call. The CDR3 length is 16 residues. Looked up from germline, CDR1 is DFQATT and CDR2 is SNEGSKA (reference sequence). With 3 bases removed from V and 1 base from J, the gap between germline ends came to 16 bases. The CDR3 region is CSARLSKPSSYNEQFF. As DNA, the CDR3 is TGCAGTGCTAGGCTCTCCAAACCGAGTTCCTACAATGAGCAGTTCTTC.

This clonotype was seen a few times. The rearrangement links TRBV5-1 to TRBJ1-4; D possibly corresponds to TRBD1 (6 bases). Trimming took off 2 bases at V and 0 bases at J, with 8 bases between the two ends. This CDR3 has 15 residues. Germline assignment: CDR1 SGHRS and CDR2 YFSETQ. The CDR3 protein is CASSLQGATNEKLFF. Written as DNA, the CDR3 is TGCGCCAGCAGCTTACAGGGTGCAACTAATGAAAAACTGTTTTTT.